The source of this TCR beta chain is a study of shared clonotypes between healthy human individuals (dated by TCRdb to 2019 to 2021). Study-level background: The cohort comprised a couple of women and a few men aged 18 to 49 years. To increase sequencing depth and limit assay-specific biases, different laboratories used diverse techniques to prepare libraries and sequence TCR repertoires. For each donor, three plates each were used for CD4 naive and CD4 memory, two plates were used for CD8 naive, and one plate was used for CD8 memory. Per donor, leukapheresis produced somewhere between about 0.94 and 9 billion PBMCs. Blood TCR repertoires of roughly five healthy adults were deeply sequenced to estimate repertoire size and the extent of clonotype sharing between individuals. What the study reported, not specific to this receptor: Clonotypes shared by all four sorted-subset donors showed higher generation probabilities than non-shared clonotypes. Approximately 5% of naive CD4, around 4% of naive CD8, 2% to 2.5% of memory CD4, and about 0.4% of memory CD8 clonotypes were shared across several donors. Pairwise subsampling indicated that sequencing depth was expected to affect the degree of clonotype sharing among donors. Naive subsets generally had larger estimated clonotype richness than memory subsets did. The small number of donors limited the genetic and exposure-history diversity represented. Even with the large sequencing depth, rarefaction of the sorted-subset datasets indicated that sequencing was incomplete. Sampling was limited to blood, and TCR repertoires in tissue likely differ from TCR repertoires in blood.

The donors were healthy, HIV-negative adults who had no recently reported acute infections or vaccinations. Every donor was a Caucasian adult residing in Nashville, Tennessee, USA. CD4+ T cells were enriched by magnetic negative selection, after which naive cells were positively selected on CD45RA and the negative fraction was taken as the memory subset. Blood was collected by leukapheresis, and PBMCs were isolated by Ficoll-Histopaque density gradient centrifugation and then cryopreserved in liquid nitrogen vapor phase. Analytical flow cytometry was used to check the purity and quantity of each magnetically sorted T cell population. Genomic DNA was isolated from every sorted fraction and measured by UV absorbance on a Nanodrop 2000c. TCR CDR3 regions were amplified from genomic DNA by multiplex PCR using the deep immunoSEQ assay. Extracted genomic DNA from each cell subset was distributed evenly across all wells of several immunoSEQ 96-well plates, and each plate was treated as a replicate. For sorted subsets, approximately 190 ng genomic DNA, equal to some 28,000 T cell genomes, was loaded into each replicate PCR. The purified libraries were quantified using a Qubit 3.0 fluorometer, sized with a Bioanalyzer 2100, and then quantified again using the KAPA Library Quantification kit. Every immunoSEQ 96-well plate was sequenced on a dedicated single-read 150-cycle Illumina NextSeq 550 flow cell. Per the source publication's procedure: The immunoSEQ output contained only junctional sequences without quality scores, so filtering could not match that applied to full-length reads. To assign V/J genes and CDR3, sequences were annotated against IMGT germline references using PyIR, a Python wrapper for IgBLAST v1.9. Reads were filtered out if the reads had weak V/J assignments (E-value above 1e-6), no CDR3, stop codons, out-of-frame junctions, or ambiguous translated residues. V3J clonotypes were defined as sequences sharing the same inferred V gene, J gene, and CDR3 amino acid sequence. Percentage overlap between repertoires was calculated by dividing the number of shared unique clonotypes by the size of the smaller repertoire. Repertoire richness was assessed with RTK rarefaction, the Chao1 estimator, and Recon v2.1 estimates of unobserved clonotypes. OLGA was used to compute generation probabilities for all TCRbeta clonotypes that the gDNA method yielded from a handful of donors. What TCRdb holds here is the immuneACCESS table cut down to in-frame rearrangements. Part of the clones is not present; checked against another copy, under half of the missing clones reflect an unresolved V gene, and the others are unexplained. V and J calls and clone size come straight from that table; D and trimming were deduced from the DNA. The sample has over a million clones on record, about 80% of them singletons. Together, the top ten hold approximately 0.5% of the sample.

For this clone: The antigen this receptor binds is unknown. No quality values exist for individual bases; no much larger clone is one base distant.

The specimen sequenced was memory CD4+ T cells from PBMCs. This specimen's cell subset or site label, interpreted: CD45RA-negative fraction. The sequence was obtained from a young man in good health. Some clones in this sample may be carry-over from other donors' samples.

The CDR3 region has the sequence CASRTYGGNTEAFF. The sequence in DNA is TGTGCCAGCAGGACCTACGGCGGGAACACTGAAGCTTTCTTT. The chain couples TRBV28 to TRBJ1-1; the D gene lacks a confident call. V is pared back by 6 bases and J by 1 base, with 12 bases lying between the germline termini. The CDR3 starts with the cysteine, ends with the phenylalanine, and has 14 residues. The DNA shown is the 42-base CDR3, in frame from base 1. Reading the germline V gene gives CDR1 MDHEN and CDR2 SYDVKM.